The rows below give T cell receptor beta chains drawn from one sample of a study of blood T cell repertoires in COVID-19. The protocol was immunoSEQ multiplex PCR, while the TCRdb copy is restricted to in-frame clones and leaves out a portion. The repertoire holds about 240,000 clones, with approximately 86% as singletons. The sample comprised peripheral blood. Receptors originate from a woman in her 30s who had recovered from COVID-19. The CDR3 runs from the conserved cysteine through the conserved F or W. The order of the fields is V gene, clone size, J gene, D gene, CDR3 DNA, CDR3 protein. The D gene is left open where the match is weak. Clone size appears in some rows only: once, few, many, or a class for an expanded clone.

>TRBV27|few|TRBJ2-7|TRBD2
TGTGCCAGCAGCCACTGGGGAGGGACCAACGAGCAGTACTTC
CASSHWGGTNEQYF
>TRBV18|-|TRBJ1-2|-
TGTGCCAGCTCACCAAGCCCAGGAGGGGCCGAAGCTAACTATGGCTACACCTTC
CASSPSPGGAEANYGYTF
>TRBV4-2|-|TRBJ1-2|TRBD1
TGTGCCAGCAGCCAAACAAAAAGAGGTCACAGGGACAGGGCCCGTAACTATGGCTACACCTTC
CASSQTKRGHRDRARNYGYTF
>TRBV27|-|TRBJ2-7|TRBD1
TGTGCCAGCAGGGACAGGGGAGGCTACGAGCAGTACTTC
CASRDRGGYEQYF
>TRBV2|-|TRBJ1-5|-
TGTGCCAGCATTAGGGAGGGAGGCAATCAGCCCCAGCATTTT
CASIREGGNQPQHF
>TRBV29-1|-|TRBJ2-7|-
TGCAGCGCGGGACACGGGATTAACTACGAGCAGTACTTC
CSAGHGINYEQYF
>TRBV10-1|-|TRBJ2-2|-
TGCGCCAGCGTCCGGACTGCGAACACCGGGGAGCTGTTTTTT
CASVRTANTGELFF
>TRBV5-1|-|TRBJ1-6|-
TGCGCCAGCAGCGTCGAAGCCGCTAGCTCCTATAATTCACCCCTCCACTTT
CASSVEAASSYNSPLHF
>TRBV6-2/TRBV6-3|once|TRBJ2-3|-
TGTGCCAGCAGTTACTTAACTCGGGATACGCAGTATTTT
CASSYLTRDTQYF
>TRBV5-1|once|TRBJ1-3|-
TGCGCCAGCAGACAACAGGAAGGAAACACCATATATTTT
CASRQQEGNTIYF
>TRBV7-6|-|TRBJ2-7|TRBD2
TGTGCCAGCAGCTTAATGGTTACTAGCGGGGGTTCCTACGAGCAGTACTTC
CASSLMVTSGGSYEQYF
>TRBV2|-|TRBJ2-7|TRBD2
TGTGCCAGCAGTGTCCAGACTAGCGGGGGGACGTCCGAGCAGTACTTC
CASSVQTSGGTSEQYF
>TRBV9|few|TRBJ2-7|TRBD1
TGTGCCAGCAGCCAGGGACAGGGGGACTACGAGCAGTACTTC
CASSQGQGDYEQYF
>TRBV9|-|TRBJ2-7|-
TGTGCCAGCAGCGTAGATATAGGGGCCTACGAGCAGTACTTC
CASSVDIGAYEQYF
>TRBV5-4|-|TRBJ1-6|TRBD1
TGTGCCAGCAGCTTGGGCCCTTCGACAGGGTATAATTCACCCCTCCACTTT
CASSLGPSTGYNSPLHF
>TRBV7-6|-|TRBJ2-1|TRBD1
TGTGCCAGCAGCTTAACCCCGGGACAGGGGTTCTATGAGCAGTTCTTC
CASSLTPGQGFYEQFF
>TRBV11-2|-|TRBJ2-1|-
TGTGCCAGCAGTTATGACTGGGGCGAGCAGTTCTTC
CASSYDWGEQFF
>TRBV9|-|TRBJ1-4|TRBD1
TGTACCAGCAGTAGCTCGGGACAGGGTGGCGAAAAACTGTTTTTT
CTSSSSGQGGEKLFF
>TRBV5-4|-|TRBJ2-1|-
TGTGCCAGCAGCCACGACAGGTCGAACTACAATGAGCAGTTCTTC
CASSHDRSNYNEQFF
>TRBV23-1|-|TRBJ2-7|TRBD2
TGCGCCAGCAGTCCGACTAGCGGGAGGTACGAGCAGTACTTC
CASSPTSGRYEQYF
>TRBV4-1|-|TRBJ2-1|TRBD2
TGCGCCAGCAGCCACGGACCGGGACTAGCTCCCAATGAGCAGTTCTTC
CASSHGPGLAPNEQFF
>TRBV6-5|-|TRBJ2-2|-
TGTGCCAGCAGCCCCCTAGGGGGCGGGGAGCTGTTTTTT
CASSPLGGGELFF
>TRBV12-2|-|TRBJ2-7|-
TGTGCAAGTCGCTTAGCAAGACTAGCGGGGGATTCCTACGAGCAGTACTTC
CASRLARLAGDSYEQYF
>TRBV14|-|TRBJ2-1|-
TGTGCCAGCAGCCAAGCTTGGAGCTCCTACAATGAGCAGTTCTTC
CASSQAWSSYNEQFF
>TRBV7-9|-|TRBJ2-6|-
TGTGCCAGCAGCCGCTCTGGGGCCAACGTCCTGACTTTC
CASSRSGANVLTF
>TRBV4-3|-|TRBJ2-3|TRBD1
TGCGCCAGCAGTCCGGCGGGGACAGGGATTCAAGATACGCAGTATTTT
CASSPAGTGIQDTQYF
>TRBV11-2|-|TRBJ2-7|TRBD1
TGTGCCAGCAGCTTAGAAGTGACAGGGGGGTACGAGCAGTACTTC
CASSLEVTGGYEQYF
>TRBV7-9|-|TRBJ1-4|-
TGTGCCAGCAGCCGGCGGGCAGGGCGGGGGGATAATGAAAAACTGTTTTTT
CASSRRAGRGDNEKLFF
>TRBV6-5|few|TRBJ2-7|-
TGTGCCAGCAGTTACTTACGGGAATACGAGCAGTACTTC
CASSYLREYEQYF